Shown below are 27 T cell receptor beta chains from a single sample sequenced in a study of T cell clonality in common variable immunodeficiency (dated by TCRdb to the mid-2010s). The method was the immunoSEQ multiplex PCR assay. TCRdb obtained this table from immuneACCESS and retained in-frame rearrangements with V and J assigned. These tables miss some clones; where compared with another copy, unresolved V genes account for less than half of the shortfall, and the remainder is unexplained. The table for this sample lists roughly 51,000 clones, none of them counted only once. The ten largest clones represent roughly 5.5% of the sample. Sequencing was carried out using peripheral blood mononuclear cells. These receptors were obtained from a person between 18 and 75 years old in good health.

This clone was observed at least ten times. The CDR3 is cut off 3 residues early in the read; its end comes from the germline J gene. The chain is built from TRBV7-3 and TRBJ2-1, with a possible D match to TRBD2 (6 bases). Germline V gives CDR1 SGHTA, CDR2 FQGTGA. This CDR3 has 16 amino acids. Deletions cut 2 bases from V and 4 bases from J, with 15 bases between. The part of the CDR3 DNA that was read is TGTGCCAGCAGCTTATCAAGCGGGCGGGGATACAATGAG. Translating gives CASSLSSGRGYNE. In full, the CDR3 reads CASSLSSGRGYNEQFF.

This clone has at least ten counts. CDR3 residues: CASSGGASWEAFF. The covered CDR3 bases are TGCGCCAGCAGTGGGGGGGCTTCATGGGAA. The chain recombines TRBV5-1 with TRBJ1-1; the D gene is possibly TRBD1 (6 bases). The read terminates 3 residues ahead of where the CDR3 ends, so the germline J gene completes it. Germline V gives CDR1 SGHRS, CDR2 YFSETQ. This CDR3 has 13 residues.

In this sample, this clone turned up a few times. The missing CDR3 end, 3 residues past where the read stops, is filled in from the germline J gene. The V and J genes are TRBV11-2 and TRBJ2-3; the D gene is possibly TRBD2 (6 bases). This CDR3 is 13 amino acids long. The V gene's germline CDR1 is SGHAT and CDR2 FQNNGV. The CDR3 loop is CASSLEGLGAQYF. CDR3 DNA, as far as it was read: TGTGCCAGCAGCTTAGAGGGACTCGGGGCG.

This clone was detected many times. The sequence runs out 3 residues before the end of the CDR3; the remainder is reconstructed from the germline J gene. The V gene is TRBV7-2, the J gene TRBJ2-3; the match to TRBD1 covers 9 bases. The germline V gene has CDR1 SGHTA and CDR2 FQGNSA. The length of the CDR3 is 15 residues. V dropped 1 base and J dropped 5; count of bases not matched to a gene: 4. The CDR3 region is CASSLGTGDGDTQYF. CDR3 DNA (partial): TGTGCCAGCAGCTTAGGGACAGGGGATGGAGATACG.

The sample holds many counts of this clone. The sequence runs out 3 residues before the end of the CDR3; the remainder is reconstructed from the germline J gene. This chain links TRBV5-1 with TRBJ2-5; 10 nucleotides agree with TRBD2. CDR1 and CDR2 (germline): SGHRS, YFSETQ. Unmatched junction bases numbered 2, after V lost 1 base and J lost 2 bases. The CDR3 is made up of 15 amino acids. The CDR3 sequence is CASSLTSGDQETQYF. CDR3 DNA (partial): TGCGCCAGCAGCTTGACTAGCGGGGATCAAGAGACC.

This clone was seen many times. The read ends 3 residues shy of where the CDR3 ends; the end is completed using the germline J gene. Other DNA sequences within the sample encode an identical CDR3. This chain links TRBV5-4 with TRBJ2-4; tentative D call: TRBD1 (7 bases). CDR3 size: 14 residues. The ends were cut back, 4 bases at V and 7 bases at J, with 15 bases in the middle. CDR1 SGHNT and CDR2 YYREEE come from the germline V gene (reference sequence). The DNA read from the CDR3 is TGTGCCAGCAGCCTGGGAGGACAGGACAACATT. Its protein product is CASSLGGQDNI. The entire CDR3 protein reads CASSLGGQDNIQYF.

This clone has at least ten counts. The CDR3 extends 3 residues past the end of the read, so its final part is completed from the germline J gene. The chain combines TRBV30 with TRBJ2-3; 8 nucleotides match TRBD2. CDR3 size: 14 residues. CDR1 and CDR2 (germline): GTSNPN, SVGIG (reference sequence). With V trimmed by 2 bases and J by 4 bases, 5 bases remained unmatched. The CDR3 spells CAWSSGGTADTQYF. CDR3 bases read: TGTGCCTGGAGTAGCGGGGGAACTGCAGATACG.

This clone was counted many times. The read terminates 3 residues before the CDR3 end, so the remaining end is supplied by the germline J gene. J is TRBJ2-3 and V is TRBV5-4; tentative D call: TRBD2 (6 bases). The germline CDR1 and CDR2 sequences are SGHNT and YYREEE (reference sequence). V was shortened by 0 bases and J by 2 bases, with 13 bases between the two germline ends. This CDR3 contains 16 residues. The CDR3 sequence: CASSLVSSAYTDTQYF. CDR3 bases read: TGTGCCAGCAGCTTGGTTTCTAGCGCTTACACAGATACG.

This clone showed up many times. CDR3 DNA, as far as it was read: TGCGCCAGCAGCGGAGGGGCATCGAACACTGAA. This translates into CASSGGASNTE. The whole CDR3 protein is CASSGGASNTEAFF. The genes are TRBV5-1 and TRBJ1-1; possible D gene TRBD1, 5 bases. The read ends 3 residues shy of where the CDR3 ends; the end is completed using the germline J gene. The germline V gene encodes CDR1 SGHRS and CDR2 YFSETQ. Trimming took off 4 bases at V and 1 base at J, with 11 bases between the two ends. The CDR3 contains 14 residues.

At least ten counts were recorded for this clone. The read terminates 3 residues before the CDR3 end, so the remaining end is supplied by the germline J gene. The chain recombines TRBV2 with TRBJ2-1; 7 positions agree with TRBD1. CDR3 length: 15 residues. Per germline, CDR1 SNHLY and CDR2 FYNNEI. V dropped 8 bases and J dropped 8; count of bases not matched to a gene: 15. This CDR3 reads CASQVEGAIVDEQFF. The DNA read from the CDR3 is TGTGCCAGCCAAGTTGAGGGGGCGATTGTTGATGAG.

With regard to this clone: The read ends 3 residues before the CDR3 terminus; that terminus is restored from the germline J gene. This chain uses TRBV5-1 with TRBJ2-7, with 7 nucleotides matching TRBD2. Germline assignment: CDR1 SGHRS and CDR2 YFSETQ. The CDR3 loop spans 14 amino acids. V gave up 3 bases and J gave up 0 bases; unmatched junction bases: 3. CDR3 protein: CASSWGGSSYEQYF. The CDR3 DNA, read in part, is TGCGCCAGCAGCTGGGGGGGGAGCTCCTACGAG.

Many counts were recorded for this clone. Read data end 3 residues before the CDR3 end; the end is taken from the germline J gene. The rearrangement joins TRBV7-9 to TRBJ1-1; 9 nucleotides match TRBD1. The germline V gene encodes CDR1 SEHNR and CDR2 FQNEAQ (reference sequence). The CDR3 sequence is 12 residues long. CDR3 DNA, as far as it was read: TGTGCCAGCAGCCCCTCGGGACAGGGA. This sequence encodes CASSPSGQG. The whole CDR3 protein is CASSPSGQGAFF.

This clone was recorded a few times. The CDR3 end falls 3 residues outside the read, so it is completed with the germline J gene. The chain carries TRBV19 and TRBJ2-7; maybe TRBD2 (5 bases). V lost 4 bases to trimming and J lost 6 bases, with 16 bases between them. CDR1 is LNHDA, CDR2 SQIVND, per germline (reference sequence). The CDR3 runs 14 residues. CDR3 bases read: TGTGCCAGTAGTACTGTTCTACGGGGTACCGAG. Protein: CASSTVLRGTE. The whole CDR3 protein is CASSTVLRGTEQYF.

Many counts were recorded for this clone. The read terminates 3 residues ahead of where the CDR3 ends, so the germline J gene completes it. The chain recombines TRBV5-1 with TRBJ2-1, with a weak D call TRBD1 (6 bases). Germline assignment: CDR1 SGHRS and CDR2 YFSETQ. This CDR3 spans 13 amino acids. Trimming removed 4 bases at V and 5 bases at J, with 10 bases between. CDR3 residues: CASSGQLNNEQFF. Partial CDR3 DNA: TGCGCCAGCAGCGGACAGTTGAACAATGAG.

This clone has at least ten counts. The covered CDR3 bases are TGCGCCAGCAGCGAGGGTTCGAGGGGAAACACC. Amino acids: CASSEGSRGNT. From start to end, the CDR3 is CASSEGSRGNTIYF. The chain joins TRBV5-1 to TRBJ1-3; D gene unclear. The CDR3 goes on 3 residues after the read ends, and that part is filled in from the germline J gene. There are 14 residues in the CDR3. Germline loops: CDR1 SGHRS, CDR2 YFSETQ. V lost 4 bases, J lost 4 bases, and 12 bases lay in between.

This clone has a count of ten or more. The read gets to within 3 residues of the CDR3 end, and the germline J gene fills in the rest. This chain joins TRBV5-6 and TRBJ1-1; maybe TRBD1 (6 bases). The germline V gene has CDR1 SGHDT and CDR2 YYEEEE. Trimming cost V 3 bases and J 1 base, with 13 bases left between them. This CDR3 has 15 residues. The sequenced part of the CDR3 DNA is TGTGCCAGCAGCTACAGGGAAAGGGGGAACACTGAA. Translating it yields CASSYRERGNTE. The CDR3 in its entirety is CASSYRERGNTEAFF.

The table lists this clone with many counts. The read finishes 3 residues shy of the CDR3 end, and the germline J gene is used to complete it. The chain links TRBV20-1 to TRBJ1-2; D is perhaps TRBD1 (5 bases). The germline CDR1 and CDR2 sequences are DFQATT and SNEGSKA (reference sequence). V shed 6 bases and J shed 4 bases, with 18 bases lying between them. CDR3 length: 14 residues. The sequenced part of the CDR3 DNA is TGCAGTGCCAAAATCAACCGGGACTTCTATGGC. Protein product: CSAKINRDFYG. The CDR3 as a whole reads CSAKINRDFYGYTF.

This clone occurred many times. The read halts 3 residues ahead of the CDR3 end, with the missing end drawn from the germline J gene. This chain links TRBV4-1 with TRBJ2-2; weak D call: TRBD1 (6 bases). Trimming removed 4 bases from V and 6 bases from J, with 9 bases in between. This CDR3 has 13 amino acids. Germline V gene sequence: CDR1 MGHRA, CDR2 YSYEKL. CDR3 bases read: TGCGCCAGCAGCCGAGGACAGTCCGGGGAG. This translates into CASSRGQSGE. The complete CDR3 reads CASSRGQSGELFF.

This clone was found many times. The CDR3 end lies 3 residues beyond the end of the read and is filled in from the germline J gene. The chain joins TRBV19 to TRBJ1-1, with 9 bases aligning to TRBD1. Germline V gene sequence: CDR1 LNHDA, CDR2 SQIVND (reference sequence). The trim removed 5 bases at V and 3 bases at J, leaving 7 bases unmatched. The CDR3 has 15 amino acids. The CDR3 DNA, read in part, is TGTGCCAGTAGTCCGGACAGGGGAGGGGACACTGAA. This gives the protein CASSPDRGGDTE. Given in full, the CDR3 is CASSPDRGGDTEAFF.

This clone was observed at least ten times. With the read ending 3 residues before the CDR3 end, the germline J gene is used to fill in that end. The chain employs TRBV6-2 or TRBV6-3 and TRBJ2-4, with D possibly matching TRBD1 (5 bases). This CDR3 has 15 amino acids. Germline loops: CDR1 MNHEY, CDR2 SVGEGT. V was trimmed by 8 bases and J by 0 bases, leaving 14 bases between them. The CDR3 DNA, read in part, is TGTGCCAGCTCAAGGGGCATTTTAGCCAAAAACATT. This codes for CASSRGILAKNI. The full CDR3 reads CASSRGILAKNIQYF.

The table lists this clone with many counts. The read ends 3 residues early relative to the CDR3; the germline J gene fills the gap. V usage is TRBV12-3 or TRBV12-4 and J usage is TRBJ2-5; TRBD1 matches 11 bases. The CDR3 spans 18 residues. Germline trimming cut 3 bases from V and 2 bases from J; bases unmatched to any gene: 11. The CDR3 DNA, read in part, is TGTGCCAGCAGTTTTTACACCGGGACAGGGGGGATTCAAGAGACC. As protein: CASSFYTGTGGIQET. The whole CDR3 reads CASSFYTGTGGIQETQYF.

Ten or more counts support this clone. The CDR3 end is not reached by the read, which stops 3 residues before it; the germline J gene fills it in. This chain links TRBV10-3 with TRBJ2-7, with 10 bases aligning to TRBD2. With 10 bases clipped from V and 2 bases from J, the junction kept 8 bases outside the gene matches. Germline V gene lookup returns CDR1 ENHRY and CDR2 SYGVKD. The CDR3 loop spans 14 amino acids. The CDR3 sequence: CATHTSGTTYEQYF. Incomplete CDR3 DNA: TGTGCCACCCATACTAGCGGGACCACCTACGAG.

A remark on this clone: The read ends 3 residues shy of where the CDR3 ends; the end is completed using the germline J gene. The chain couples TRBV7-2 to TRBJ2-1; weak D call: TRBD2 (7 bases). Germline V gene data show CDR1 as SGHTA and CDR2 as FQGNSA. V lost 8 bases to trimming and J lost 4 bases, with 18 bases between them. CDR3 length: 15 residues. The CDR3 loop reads CASAHSGGDYNEQFF. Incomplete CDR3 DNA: TGTGCCAGCGCCCATTCGGGGGGCGATTACAATGAG.

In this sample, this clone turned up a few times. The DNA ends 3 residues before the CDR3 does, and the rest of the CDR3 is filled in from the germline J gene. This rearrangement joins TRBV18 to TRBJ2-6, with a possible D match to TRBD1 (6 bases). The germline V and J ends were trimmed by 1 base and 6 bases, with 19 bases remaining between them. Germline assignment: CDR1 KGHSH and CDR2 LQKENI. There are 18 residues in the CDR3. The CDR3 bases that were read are TGTGCCAGCTCACCACAGTTCGTCGGACAGACAAAGGCCAACGTC. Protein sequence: CASSPQFVGQTKANV. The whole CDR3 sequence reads CASSPQFVGQTKANVLTF. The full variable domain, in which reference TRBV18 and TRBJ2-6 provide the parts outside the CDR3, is NAGVMQNPRHLVRRRGQEARLRCSPMKGHSHVYWYRQLPEEGLKFMVYLQKENIIDESGMPKERFSAEFPKEGPSILRIQQVVRGDSAAYFCASSPQFVGQTKANVLTFGAGSRLTVL.

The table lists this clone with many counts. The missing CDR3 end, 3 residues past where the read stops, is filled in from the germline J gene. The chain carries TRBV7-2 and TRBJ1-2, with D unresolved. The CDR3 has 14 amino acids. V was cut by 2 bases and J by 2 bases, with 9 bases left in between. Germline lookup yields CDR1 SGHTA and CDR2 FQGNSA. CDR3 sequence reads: CASSLSFKNYGYTF. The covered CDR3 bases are TGTGCCAGCAGCTTAAGCTTTAAAAACTATGGC.

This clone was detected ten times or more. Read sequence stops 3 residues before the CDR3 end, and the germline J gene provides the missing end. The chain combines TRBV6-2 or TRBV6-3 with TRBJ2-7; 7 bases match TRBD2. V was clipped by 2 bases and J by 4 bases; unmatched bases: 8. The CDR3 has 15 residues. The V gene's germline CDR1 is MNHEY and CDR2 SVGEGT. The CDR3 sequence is CASSYGGGSGYEQYF. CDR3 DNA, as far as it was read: TGTGCCAGCAGTTACGGAGGCGGGAGCGGGTACGAG.

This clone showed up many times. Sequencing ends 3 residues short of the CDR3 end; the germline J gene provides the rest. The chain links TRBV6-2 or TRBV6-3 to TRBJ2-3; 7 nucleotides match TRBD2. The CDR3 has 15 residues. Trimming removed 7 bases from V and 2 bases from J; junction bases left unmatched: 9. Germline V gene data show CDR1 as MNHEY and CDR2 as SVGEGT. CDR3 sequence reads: CASNPERDYTDTQYF. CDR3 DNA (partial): TGTGCCAGCAATCCGGAGCGGGATTACACAGATACG.